These 12 T cell receptor beta chains came from one sample sequenced in a study of CD8 T cells in Susac syndrome. Reverse transcription used about 0.45 to 1 ug RNA and random hexamers. TCRdb analysed the immunoSEQ multiplex PCR reads with MiXCR anew, one entry per CDR3 protein. The data contain 140,000 to 150,000 distinct CDR3 sequences, approximately 95% of them singletons. Sequenced: CD4+ T cells from PBMCs. The receptors come from a human donor with multiple sclerosis.

The J gene is TRBJ2-1, the V gene TRBV30; the D gene could be TRBD1 or TRBD2 (7 bases each). There are 12 residues in the CDR3. In germline, CDR1 is GTSNPN, CDR2 SVGIG (reference sequence). Trimming removed 4 bases from V and 7 bases from J, with 11 bases in between. CDR3 DNA: TGTGCCTGGAACCAGGGGGGGAATGAGCAGTTCTTC. This gives the protein CAWNQGGNEQFF.

The CDR3 is CSVEDGGGDTEAFF. The CDR3 nucleotides read TGCAGCGTTGAAGATGGGGGGGGTGACACTGAAGCTTTCTTT. The rearrangement joins TRBV29-1 to TRBJ1-1, with TRBD1 as a possible D gene (5 bases). The V and J ends lost 0 bases and 3 bases respectively, with 11 bases between them. CDR3 size: 14 residues. Looked up from germline, CDR1 is SQVTM and CDR2 is ANQGSEA.

The chain employs TRBV3-1 and TRBJ2-7, with D unclear. Germline-derived CDR1 and CDR2 are LGHDT and YNNKEL (reference sequence). Trimming shortened V by 3 bases and J by 1 base, and 13 bases separated the two germline ends. The CDR3 extends over 15 amino acids. The CDR3 loop is CASSQSLSYSYEQYF. CDR3 sequence (DNA): TGTGCCAGCAGCCAGAGTCTGTCCTATTCCTACGAGCAGTACTTC.

This chain joins TRBV30 and TRBJ2-3; 8 bases fit TRBD2. V was pared by 3 bases and J by 4 bases, with 9 bases of the junction left unmatched. Germline-derived CDR1 and CDR2 are GTSNPN and SVGIG (reference sequence). The length of the CDR3 is 15 residues. Here the CDR3 reads CAWRGVTGGADTQYF. For the CDR3, the DNA is TGTGCCTGGAGAGGTGTGACCGGGGGGGCAGATACGCAGTATTTT.

The chain carries TRBV20-1 and TRBJ2-5; no definite D call. Trimming removed 3 bases at V and 2 bases at J, with 7 bases between. In germline, CDR1 is DFQATT, CDR2 SNEGSKA (reference sequence). This CDR3 is 12 amino acids long. The CDR3 sequence: CSASYGQETQYF. CDR3 nucleotide sequence: TGCAGTGCTAGTTACGGGCAAGAGACCCAGTACTTC.

This chain links TRBV7-9 with TRBJ2-4, with D unresolved. V was shortened by 1 base and J by 6 bases, with 10 bases between the two germline ends. Looked up from germline, CDR1 is SEHNR and CDR2 is FQNEAQ (reference sequence). CDR3 size: 14 residues. The CDR3 DNA is TGTGCCAGCAGCTTAGGTGTTGGCAGAAACATTCAGTACTTC. Translation gives CASSLGVGRNIQYF. The entire variable domain, with the rest obtained from reference TRBV7-9 and TRBJ2-4, is as follows: DTGVSQNPRHKITKRGQNVTFRCDPISEHNRLYWYRQTLGQGPEFLTYFQNEAQLEKSRLLSDRFSAERPKGSFSTLEIQRTEQGDSAMYLCASSLGVGRNIQYFGAGTRLSVL.

The chain employs TRBV10-3 and TRBJ1-2; tentative D call: TRBD1 (5 bases). Germline V gene lookup returns CDR1 ENHRY and CDR2 SYGVKD. V dropped 7 bases and J dropped 4 bases, with 13 bases sitting between them. This CDR3 comprises 13 residues. CDR3 sequence (DNA): TGTGCCATCAACTCCAGGGCTGGCTATGGCTACACCTTC. This codes for CAINSRAGYGYTF.

This chain joins TRBV9 and TRBJ2-4; perhaps TRBD2 as D (7 bases). CDR3 length equals 13 residues. The V gene lost 0 bases and the J gene lost 13 bases, with 14 bases spanning the gap. The germline CDR1 and CDR2 sequences are SGDLS and YYNGEE. The CDR3 sequence is CASSVDYGGLQYF. The CDR3 DNA sequence: TGTGCCAGCAGCGTAGACTACGGGGGGCTCCAGTACTTC.

The J gene is TRBJ2-3, the V gene TRBV5-1; no clear D gene. Trimming removed 0 bases at V and 0 bases at J, with 11 bases between. The CDR3 consists of 16 residues. Germline V gene data show CDR1 as SGHRS and CDR2 as YFSETQ. The CDR3 reads CASSLVAPSSTDTQYF. Here the CDR3 DNA reads TGCGCCAGCAGCTTGGTAGCCCCCTCTAGCACAGATACGCAGTATTTT.

The rearrangement joins TRBV6-2 or TRBV6-3 to TRBJ1-2; D unresolved. CDR3 length equals 14 residues. Germline loops: CDR1 MNHEY, CDR2 SVGEGT. V was clipped by 6 bases and J by 3 bases, with 14 bases between them. The chain's CDR3 is CASRLVPPHYGYTF. CDR3 bases: TGTGCCAGCAGACTTGTCCCGCCTCACTATGGCTACACCTTC.

V usage is TRBV20-1 and J usage is TRBJ2-7, with TRBD1 matching 8 bases. V trimming: 6 bases; J trimming: 4 bases; junction bases outside the gene matches: 11. Germline V gene sequence: CDR1 DFQATT, CDR2 SNEGSKA (reference sequence). The CDR3 is made up of 14 amino acids. CDR3 amino acids: CSAVGQGNPYEQYF. The CDR3 DNA is TGCAGTGCAGTCGGACAGGGAAACCCGTACGAGCAGTACTTC.

Written as DNA, the CDR3 is TGTGCCAGCACCCCTACCGAGTTTTCTGAGCAGTTCTTC. This codes for CASTPTEFSEQFF. This chain connects TRBV28 to TRBJ2-1; no reliable D call. Looked up from germline, CDR1 is MDHEN and CDR2 is SYDVKM. V shed 7 bases and J shed 9 bases, with 16 bases lying between them. The CDR3 length is 13 residues.